The 17 T cell receptor beta chains in this list originate from one sample, sequenced in a study of blood T cell repertoires in COVID-19. The table came from immunoSEQ multiplex PCR; TCRdb's copy has only in-frame clones and leaves some out. The sample records under 200,000 clones, more than 65% being singletons. The sample was PBMCs or T cells enriched from blood (not recorded which). These TCRs come from a woman between 40 and 55 years old with acute COVID-19.

CDR3 in amino acids: CASLKTDSAYGYTF. CDR3 in DNA: TGTGCCAGCCTTAAGACTGACAGTGCGTATGGCTACACCTTC. V and J are TRBV6-5 and TRBJ1-2, with D possibly being TRBD1 (5 bases). Germline loops: CDR1 MNHEY, CDR2 SVGAGI. CDR3 size: 14 residues. V lost 8 bases and J 5 bases, leaving 18 bases between the germline ends.

The chain uses TRBV12-3 or TRBV12-4 and TRBJ1-2; TRBD1 might be the D (6 bases). This CDR3 is 12 amino acids long. Deletions cut 6 bases from V and 5 bases from J, with 10 bases between. DNA of the CDR3: TGTGCCAGCAGGGGGGACAAGTATGGCTACACCTTC. Amino acids: CASRGDKYGYTF.

In this sample, this clone turned up many times. The J gene is TRBJ2-7, the V gene TRBV21-1; TRBD2, as called in the table, went unchecked against the DNA. TRBV21-1 is reported as a pseudogene. The CDR3 spans 13 residues. CDR3 loop: CASSSGRAYEQYV. CDR3 DNA: TGTGCCAGCAGCAGCGGGAGAGCATACGAGCAGTACGTC.

This clone was detected once. The gene calls are TRBV15 and TRBJ2-1; possibly TRBD1 for D (5 bases). The CDR3 is 16 residues long. Germline V gene lookup returns CDR1 LNHNV and CDR2 YYDKDF (reference sequence). V lost 5 bases and J lost 4, with 18 bases in between. The CDR3 spells CATSSPLMGQYNEQFF. The CDR3 nucleotides read TGTGCCACCAGCTCCCCTTTAATGGGGCAGTACAATGAGCAGTTCTTC.

Regarding this clone: The same CDR3 is also encoded by other DNA sequences in this sample. The J gene is TRBJ1-5, the V gene TRBV6-5; D gene unclear. V was pared by 0 bases and J by 7 bases, with 7 bases between. Germline CDR1 and CDR2: MNHEY and SVGAGI. The CDR3 spans 13 residues. The CDR3 coding sequence is TGTGCCAGCAGTTACTCGAGAGGGCAGCCCCAGCATTTT. Translation: CASSYSRGQPQHF.

The genes are TRBV14 and TRBJ2-7; 8 bases map to TRBD2. Per the germline V gene, CDR1 is SGHDN and CDR2 is FVKESK. Trimming took 0 bases from V and 0 from J; bases not matched to a gene: 19. The CDR3 consists of 21 residues. CDR3 residues: CASSQDFEARNLSGSSYEQYV. The CDR3 coding sequence is TGTGCCAGCAGCCAAGACTTCGAAGCCAGGAACCTGAGCGGGAGCTCCTACGAGCAGTACGTC.

The chain links TRBV5-4 to TRBJ1-2, with TRBD1 matching over 9 bases. CDR1 is SGHNT and CDR2 is YYREEE in the germline V gene (reference sequence). The CDR3 has 16 amino acids. V lost 3 bases, J lost 4 bases, and 10 bases stayed unmatched. Here the CDR3 reads CASSSGTGSLVYGYTF. In DNA, the CDR3 is TGTGCCAGCAGCTCCGGGACAGGGAGTCTGGTCTATGGCTACACCTTC.

The chain joins TRBV19 to TRBJ1-4, with a weak D call TRBD1 (5 bases). The V end was cut by 2 bases, the J end by 3 bases, with 10 bases between. The CDR3 runs to 15 residues. Looked up from germline, CDR1 is LNHDA and CDR2 is SQIVND (reference sequence). The CDR3 protein is CASSIIGAANEKLFF. Here the CDR3 DNA reads TGTGCCAGTAGTATAATAGGGGCTGCTAATGAAAAACTGTTTTTT.

This chain connects TRBV13 to TRBJ1-3; D unresolved. Trimming took off 6 bases at V and 4 bases at J, with 10 bases between the two ends. The CDR3 contains 13 residues. Per germline, CDR1 PRHDT and CDR2 FYEKMQ (reference sequence). CDR3 in amino acids: CASRRPGGNTIYF. The CDR3 DNA reads as TGTGCCAGCAGACGACCGGGGGGAAACACCATATATTTT.

This rearrangement joins TRBV10-3 to TRBJ2-2; TRBD2 is a possible D gene (5 bases). CDR3 length: 11 residues. Germline-derived CDR1 and CDR2 are ENHRY and SYGVKD. V was trimmed by 6 bases and J by 10 bases, leaving 9 bases between them. The CDR3 region is CAIRGVEELFF. In DNA form, the CDR3 reads TGTGCCATCAGGGGAGTGGAGGAGCTGTTTTTT.

The gene calls are TRBV20-1 and TRBJ2-1; D is unclear. In germline, CDR1 is DFQATT, CDR2 SNEGSKA (reference sequence). CDR3 length equals 11 residues. The V gene lost 6 bases and the J gene lost 6 bases, with 9 bases spanning the gap. CDR3 bases: TGCAGTGCGTTTACCAGCAATGAGCAGTTCTTC. Residues: CSAFTSNEQFF.

The chain carries TRBV11-2 and TRBJ2-7; maybe TRBD2 (5 bases). The CDR3 consists of 13 residues. Trimming removed 1 base from V and 2 bases from J, with 6 bases in between. CDR1 and CDR2 (germline): SGHAT, FQNNGV. CDR3 coding DNA: TGTGCCAGCAGCTTAGCGGGAACCTACGAGCAGTACTTC. Its protein is CASSLAGTYEQYF.

J is TRBJ2-1 and V is TRBV7-9, with TRBD2 matching over 8 bases. In germline, CDR1 is SEHNR, CDR2 FQNEAQ (reference sequence). The CDR3 has 16 amino acids. V lost 1 base, J lost 8 bases, and 10 bases stayed unmatched. The CDR3 is CASSLEVSGIRDEQFF. The CDR3 DNA follows: TGTGCCAGCAGCTTAGAAGTTAGCGGGATCAGGGATGAGCAGTTCTTC.

The chain uses TRBV5-1 and TRBJ2-1, with 14 bases identical to TRBD2. The V gene end was trimmed by 2 bases and the J gene end by 0 bases; junction bases not matched to a gene: 13. The CDR3 contains 21 residues. Germline CDR1 SGHRS, CDR2 YFSETQ. The CDR3 sequence is CASSFKLTGLAGALSYNEQFF. The CDR3 DNA reads as TGCGCCAGCAGCTTTAAATTGACGGGACTAGCGGGAGCCCTCTCCTACAATGAGCAGTTCTTC.

The chain has TRBV5-4 and TRBJ1-1; possible D gene TRBD1, 5 bases. There are 14 residues in the CDR3. Germline V gene sequence: CDR1 SGHNT, CDR2 YYREEE (reference sequence). Trimming removed 0 bases from V and 7 bases from J, with 13 bases in between. CDR3 DNA sequence: TGTGCCAGCAGCTTGGTCCAAGGGGCTGGTGAAGCTTTCTTT. This gives the protein CASSLVQGAGEAFF.

The chain combines TRBV10-3 with TRBJ2-7; D possibly corresponds to TRBD1 (6 bases). This CDR3 comprises 12 residues. Trimming removed 5 bases at V and 6 bases at J, with 11 bases between. The V gene's germline CDR1 is ENHRY and CDR2 SYGVKD. CDR3 nucleotide sequence: TGTGCCATCAGTTTCGGGACACGCGAGCAGTACTTC. Translation gives CAISFGTREQYF.

This clone was picked up a small number of times. V and J are TRBV7-9 and TRBJ1-4; 8 bases are a match to TRBD1. Germline values: CDR1 SEHNR, CDR2 FQNEAQ (reference sequence). The V segment lost 1 base and the J segment 6 bases; nucleotides outside the gene matches: 7. The CDR3 totals 16 residues. CDR3 sequence (DNA): TGTGCCAGCAGCTTAGGGCCGACAGGGGTTGATGAAAAACTGTTTTTT. Translating it yields CASSLGPTGVDEKLFF.